This T cell receptor beta chain stems from a study of cytomegalovirus exposure and HLA in healthy donors. Turning to the study itself: An earlier analysis found roughly 100 million unique TCR beta sequences from 150 million to 200 million T cells.

Amplification used 60 Vbeta primers and 13 Jbeta primers. The repertoire was sequenced with immunoSEQ multiplex PCR; TCRdb's copy has only in-frame clones and lacks some. The repertoire holds 100,000 to 150,000 clones, with approximately 84% as singletons. The CDR3 totals 15 residues. V was pared by 1 base and J by 4 bases, with 12 bases between. Germline lookup yields CDR1 SGHNT and CDR2 YYREEE (reference sequence). The source is a boy younger than 10 in good health and CMV-seronegative. The rearrangement links TRBV5-4 to TRBJ2-1; maybe TRBD2 (7 bases). Specimen: PBMCs. In nucleotides, the CDR3 is TGTGCCAGCAGCTTGCCCGGGGGGCTATACAATGAGCAGTTCTTC. It yields the protein CASSLPGGLYNEQFF.